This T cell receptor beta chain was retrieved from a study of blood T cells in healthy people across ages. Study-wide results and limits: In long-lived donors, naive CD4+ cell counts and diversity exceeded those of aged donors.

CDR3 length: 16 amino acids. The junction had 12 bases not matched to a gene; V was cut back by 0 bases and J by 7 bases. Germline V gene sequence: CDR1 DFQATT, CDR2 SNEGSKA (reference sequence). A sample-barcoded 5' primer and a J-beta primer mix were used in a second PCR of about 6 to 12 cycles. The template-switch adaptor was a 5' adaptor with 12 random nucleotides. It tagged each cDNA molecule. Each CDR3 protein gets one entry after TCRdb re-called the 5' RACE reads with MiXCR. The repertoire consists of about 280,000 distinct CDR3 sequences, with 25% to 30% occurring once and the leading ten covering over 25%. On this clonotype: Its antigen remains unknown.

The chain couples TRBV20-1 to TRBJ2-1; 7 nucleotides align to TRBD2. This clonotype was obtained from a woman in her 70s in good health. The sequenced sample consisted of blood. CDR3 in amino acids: CSARDRPVGRRNEQFF. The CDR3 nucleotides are TGCAGTGCTAGAGATCGCCCCGTCGGGAGGCGGAATGAGCAGTTCTTC.